These 30 T cell receptor beta chains were all obtained from the same sample, sequenced in a study of monozygotic twins with inflammatory bowel disease. After re-calling the 5' RACE reads, TCRdb lists one entry per CDR3 protein, DNA absent. Its table lists about 450,000 distinct CDR3 sequences. The sample was blood. These receptors all stem from a human donor with ulcerative colitis or Crohn's disease, or a healthy co-twin of an affected twin (not recorded which).

The rearrangement links TRBV6-1 to TRBJ2-1; there is no DNA to check the TCRdb D call of TRBD1. CDR1 is MNHNS, CDR2 SASEGT, per germline. This CDR3 has 14 amino acids. The CDR3 loop reads CASSEGGGYNEQFF.

The gene calls are TRBV6-4 and TRBJ2-2; there is no DNA to check the TCRdb D call of TRBD2. This CDR3 spans 21 amino acids. Germline CDR1 reads MRHNA; CDR2 reads SNTAGT. CDR3 protein: CASSDPTGTSGRAWNTGELFF.

The chain couples TRBV28 to TRBJ1-4; the TRBD1 assignment by TCRdb is unverifiable without DNA. Germline V lookup: CDR1 MDHEN, CDR2 SYDVKM. This CDR3 is 13 amino acids long. The CDR3 sequence is CASLGPGNEKLFF.

CDR3 loop: CASSWSGQETQYF. The gene calls are TRBV7-8 and TRBJ2-5; TCRdb names TRBD2, which stays unverified in the absence of DNA. The CDR3 is made up of 13 amino acids. Germline-derived CDR1 and CDR2 are SGHVS and FQNEAQ.

This sequence joins TRBV29-1 and TRBJ1-2; with no DNA, the TCRdb D assignment of TRBD1 cannot be verified. Germline V gene data show CDR1 as SQVTM and CDR2 as ANQGSEA. The CDR3 extends over 13 amino acids. The CDR3 loop is CSVPTGVERGYTF. The full variable domain, completed using reference TRBV29-1 and TRBJ1-2, is SAVISQKPSRDICQRGTSLTIQCQVDSQVTMMFWYRQQPGQSLTLIATANQGSEATYESGFVIDKFPISRPNLTFSTLTVSNMSPEDSSIYLCSVPTGVERGYTFGSGTRLTVV.

The gene calls are TRBV5-1 and TRBJ2-3; TCRdb selects TRBD2, and the lack of DNA leaves this call unchecked. Germline V gives CDR1 SGHRS, CDR2 YFSETQ. The length of the CDR3 is 15 residues. CDR3 region: CASSNAGGLTDTQYF.

The chain couples TRBV5-1 to TRBJ1-6; checking the TCRdb D call of TRBD1 is not possible without DNA. The CDR3 consists of 15 residues. Germline lookup yields CDR1 SGHRS and CDR2 YFSETQ. CDR3 sequence: CASSLSSGNNSPLHF.

The chain couples TRBV29-1 to TRBJ2-2. The CDR3 spans 14 residues. Germline lookup yields CDR1 SQVTM and CDR2 ANQGSEA. The CDR3: CSVEGVANTGELFF.

V usage is TRBV4-2 and J usage is TRBJ2-1; there is no DNA to check the TCRdb D call of TRBD2. CDR3 length: 16 amino acids. Germline CDR1 LGHNA, CDR2 YNFKEQ. The CDR3 spells CASSQEIVADYNEQFF.

This sequence joins TRBV7-2 and TRBJ1-2. CDR3 size: 13 residues. Germline V gene sequence: CDR1 SGHTA, CDR2 FQGNSA. The CDR3 here is CASTASGSGGYTF.

The chain carries TRBV7-6 and TRBJ1-1; TCRdb reports TRBD1, a call that lacks DNA to check it against. The CDR3 has 14 amino acids. CDR1 and CDR2 (germline): SGHVS, FNYEAQ. CDR3 sequence reads: CASSRDRRNTEAFF.

The V gene is TRBV11-2, the J gene TRBJ2-1; TCRdb's assignment of TRBD2 cannot be checked, as there is no DNA. The CDR3 loop spans 19 amino acids. Germline CDR1 SGHAT, CDR2 FQNNGV. CDR3 region: CASSLGATSGGRSYNEQFF.

The rearrangement uses TRBV28 and TRBJ1-5; TCRdb's D call, TRBD1, is unchecked because there is no DNA. CDR3 size: 15 residues. The germline V gene encodes CDR1 MDHEN and CDR2 SYDVKM. The CDR3 reads CASSLYRVPNQPQHF.

The rearrangement uses TRBV5-1 and TRBJ1-1; TCRdb gives TRBD1 as the D gene, but with no DNA this cannot be confirmed. The germline V gene has CDR1 SGHRS and CDR2 YFSETQ. The length of the CDR3 is 14 residues. This chain's CDR3 is CASSLEWTAPEAFF.

V usage is TRBV5-1 and J usage is TRBJ2-7; TCRdb reports TRBD1, a call that lacks DNA to check it against. Germline CDR1 is SGHRS and CDR2 is YFSETQ. This CDR3 is 17 amino acids long. The CDR3: CASSPGGTGPQSYEQYF.

V usage is TRBV6-1 and J usage is TRBJ2-7; TCRdb's D call of TRBD1 is untestable without DNA. Germline CDR1 and CDR2: MNHNS and SASEGT. CDR3 length: 15 residues. The CDR3 is CASSGGQGSSYEQYF.

The chain recombines TRBV7-2 with TRBJ2-1; TCRdb indicates TRBD1, and absent DNA this call remains unverified. The CDR3 extends over 14 amino acids. Germline loops: CDR1 SGHTA, CDR2 FQGNSA. CDR3 sequence: CASSLDTVYNEQFF.

The chain uses TRBV27 and TRBJ2-1; the TRBD2 assignment by TCRdb is unverifiable without DNA. CDR3 size: 16 residues. Germline lookup yields CDR1 MNHEY and CDR2 SMNVEV (reference sequence). The CDR3 sequence: CASSFLASGGASEQFF.

This chain links TRBV3-1 with TRBJ1-1; absent DNA, TCRdb's TRBD1 call cannot be checked. Germline CDR1 reads LGHDT; CDR2 reads YNNKEL (reference sequence). This CDR3 has 16 residues. The CDR3 protein is CASRSDRGSRITEAFF. The full variable domain, completed using reference TRBV3-1 and TRBJ1-1, is DTAVSQTPKYLVTQMGNDKSIKCEQNLGHDTMYWYKQDSKKFLKIMFSYNNKELIINETVPNRFSPKSPDKAHLNLHINSLELGDSAVYFCASRSDRGSRITEAFFGQGTRLTVV.

The chain joins TRBV6-1 to TRBJ2-1; checking the TCRdb D call of TRBD1 is not possible without DNA. The CDR3 consists of 12 residues. The germline V gene encodes CDR1 MNHNS and CDR2 SASEGT. CDR3: CASRVPGREQFF.

J is TRBJ1-2 and V is TRBV20-1; no DNA is available, so the TRBD1 call from TCRdb remains unchecked. Per germline, CDR1 DFQATT and CDR2 SNEGSKA (reference sequence). The CDR3 sequence is 15 residues long. The CDR3 loop reads CSARGTGEENYGYTF.

This chain links TRBV6-1 with TRBJ2-3. Germline lookup yields CDR1 MNHNS and CDR2 SASEGT. The CDR3 totals 15 residues. This CDR3 reads CASSEKYTGGDTQYF.

The chain recombines TRBV28 with TRBJ1-4; TCRdb returns TRBD1, unconfirmable since there is no DNA. Germline V lookup: CDR1 MDHEN, CDR2 SYDVKM. The CDR3 covers 15 residues. Here the CDR3 reads CASRSLTGYNEKLFF. Drawing the rest from reference TRBV28 and TRBJ1-4, the complete variable domain is DVKVTQSSRYLVKRTGEKVFLECVQDMDHENMFWYRQDPGLGLRLIYFSYDVKMKEKGDIPEGYSVSREKKERFSLILESASTNQTSMYLCASRSLTGYNEKLFFGSGTQLSVL.

J is TRBJ2-1 and V is TRBV7-9; TCRdb outputs TRBD2, but without DNA this stays unchecked. This CDR3 is built from 15 residues. Germline V gene lookup returns CDR1 SEHNR and CDR2 FQNEAQ (reference sequence). The CDR3 here is CASIRGQLDVNEQFF.

The V and J genes are TRBV20-1 and TRBJ2-3; TCRdb indicates TRBD2, and absent DNA this call remains unverified. The length of the CDR3 is 15 residues. The V gene's germline CDR1 is DFQATT and CDR2 SNEGSKA (reference sequence). CDR3 protein: CSARDILAGADTQYF.

The chain has TRBV7-2 and TRBJ2-7; the TCRdb call, TRBD2, lacks DNA for checking. CDR1 is SGHTA and CDR2 is FQGNSA in the germline V gene. The CDR3 is 14 residues long. CDR3 amino acids: CASSLNGLASEQYF.

This chain connects TRBV5-1 to TRBJ1-2; there is no DNA to check the TCRdb D call of TRBD1. CDR1 is SGHRS, CDR2 YFSETQ, per germline. The length of the CDR3 is 15 residues. CDR3 amino acids: CASSLGDSLFDGYTF. Using reference TRBV5-1 and TRBJ1-2 for the parts outside the CDR3, the full variable domain is KAGVTQTPRYLIKTRGQQVTLSCSPISGHRSVSWYQQTPGQGLQFLFEYFSETQRNKGNFPGRFSGRQFSNSRSEMNVSTLELGDSALYLCASSLGDSLFDGYTFGSGTRLTVV.

The chain combines TRBV12-3 or TRBV12-4 with TRBJ2-3; TCRdb designates TRBD1, a call that cannot be tested without DNA. The CDR3 has 13 residues. CDR3 residues: CASSGGNTDTQYF.

V is TRBV15 and J is TRBJ1-6; TCRdb picks TRBD1, but there is no DNA to check that call. The CDR3 has 15 residues. Germline CDR1 LNHNV, CDR2 YYDKDF (reference sequence). The CDR3 loop is CATSPRTADNSPLHF.

The V and J genes are TRBV6-4 and TRBJ2-2; TCRdb outputs TRBD1, but without DNA this stays unchecked. This CDR3 spans 16 amino acids. Germline V gene data show CDR1 as MRHNA and CDR2 as SNTAGT. CDR3 sequence: CASSPGGYQPTGELFF.